Below, 26 T cell receptor beta chains from the same sample are listed, as sequenced in a study of shared clonotypes between healthy human individuals. The assay was immunoSEQ multiplex PCR, and TCRdb's table has in-frame clones only and misses some. This repertoire shows 1.5 million to 2.5 million clones, approximately 94% found once; its top ten account for less than 1.5%. Naive CD8 cells lacked CD45RO, underwent positive selection for CCR7 and left out terminally differentiated effector memory CD45RA+ cells. Sample: naive CD8+ T cells sorted from blood. The origin of the receptors is a man younger than 35 in good health.

This sequence joins TRBV4-2 and TRBJ2-5; 8 bases agree with TRBD2. The CDR3 is 16 residues long. From germline, CDR1 is LGHNA and CDR2 YNFKEQ. With 1 base clipped from V and 1 base from J, the junction kept 5 bases outside the gene matches. The DNA for the CDR3 is TGTGCCAGCAGCCAAGTCCCGGGGGGGTTCCAAGAGACCCAGTACTTC. Translating gives CASSQVPGGFQETQYF.

The V call is TRBV6-1, the J call TRBJ1-2, with D maybe TRBD1 (6 bases). V shed 4 bases and J shed 7 bases, with 16 bases lying between them. CDR3 size: 14 residues. CDR1 and CDR2 (germline): MNHNS, SASEGT. The CDR3, as DNA: TGTGCCAGCAGTGTCCGACAGGAGTTCGCTGGCTACACCTTC. It specifies CASSVRQEFAGYTF.

The V and J genes are TRBV4-1 and TRBJ2-1, with a possible D match to TRBD2 (6 bases). The germline V gene encodes CDR1 MGHRA and CDR2 YSYEKL. V shed 8 bases and J shed 6 bases, with 11 bases lying between them. This CDR3 contains 12 residues. This CDR3 is CASSSTSNEQFF. The CDR3 DNA is TGCGCCAGCTCCTCGACTAGCAATGAGCAGTTCTTC.

This chain links TRBV9 with TRBJ2-2; TRBD2 is a possible D gene (6 bases). V was pared by 2 bases and J by 7 bases, with 15 bases between. CDR3 length: 15 residues. Looked up from germline, CDR1 is SGDLS and CDR2 is YYNGEE. CDR3 in DNA: TGTGCCAGCAGCGTGGAGGGTAGCGTGGGCGGGGAGCTGTTTTTT. Translation: CASSVEGSVGGELFF.

As to this clone: This specimen includes other DNA sequences encoding the same CDR3. V and J are TRBV2 and TRBJ1-1; a weak D match, TRBD1 (5 bases). V dropped 8 bases and J dropped 2 bases, with 9 bases sitting between them. The CDR3 is 12 residues long. Germline CDR1 is SNHLY and CDR2 is FYNNEI. The CDR3 DNA reads TGTGCCAGCGGGACGGCCAACACTGAAGCTTTCTTT. It translates to CASGTANTEAFF.

This chain links TRBV6-5 with TRBJ2-1; 7 bases are a match to TRBD1. From germline, CDR1 is MNHEY and CDR2 SVGAGI. V lost 0 bases to trimming and J lost 7 bases; unmatched junction nucleotides: 6. This CDR3 is 15 amino acids long. This CDR3 is CASSYSGTEGNEQFF. CDR3 DNA sequence: TGTGCCAGCAGTTACTCAGGGACAGAAGGAAATGAGCAGTTCTTC.

In its sample, this clone was seen once. This rearrangement joins TRBV6-6 to TRBJ1-3; perhaps TRBD1 as D (6 bases). Trimming pared 10 bases from V and 0 bases from J, leaving 10 bases between. The length of the CDR3 is 13 residues. Germline assignment: CDR1 MNHNY and CDR2 SVGAGI (reference sequence). DNA for the CDR3: TGTGCCACCCGACAGGACTCTGGAAACACCATATATTTT. Translating gives CATRQDSGNTIYF.

This chain uses TRBV2 with TRBJ1-6, with no clear D. CDR3 length: 15 residues. V was pared by 6 bases and J by 5 bases, with 14 bases between. Germline assignment: CDR1 SNHLY and CDR2 FYNNEI. The CDR3, as DNA: TGTGCCAGCAGGGAAATGATCCTCGATAATTCACCCCTCCACTTT. This codes for CASREMILDNSPLHF.

The chain links TRBV9 to TRBJ1-2; D perhaps matches TRBD1 (5 bases). Germline CDR1 reads SGDLS; CDR2 reads YYNGEE. CDR3 size: 14 residues. Trimming removed 0 bases from V and 4 bases from J, with 10 bases in between. The CDR3, as DNA: TGTGCCAGCAGCGTAGATTCAGGGCCCTATGGCTACACCTTC. Protein: CASSVDSGPYGYTF.

The CDR3 is CASSYQGAHMNTEAFF. The CDR3 nucleotides are TGTGCCAGCAGCTATCAGGGGGCTCATATGAACACTGAAGCTTTCTTT. The chain is built from TRBV7-9 and TRBJ1-1; the match to TRBD1 covers 8 bases. CDR3 length equals 16 residues. Unmatched junction bases numbered 7, after V lost 4 bases and J lost 0 bases. Germline lookup yields CDR1 SEHNR and CDR2 FQNEAQ (reference sequence).

The rearrangement joins TRBV19 to TRBJ1-2; D not resolved. The length of the CDR3 is 12 residues. V lost 1 base, J lost 8 bases, and 8 bases lay in between. Germline CDR1 LNHDA, CDR2 SQIVND (reference sequence). CDR3 amino acids: CASSIGASGYTF. CDR3 DNA sequence: TGTGCCAGTAGTATAGGGGCGAGCGGCTACACCTTC.

V usage is TRBV28 and J usage is TRBJ2-4, with TRBD1 as a possible D gene (6 bases). This CDR3 is built from 17 residues. Germline-derived CDR1 and CDR2 are MDHEN and SYDVKM. V lost 5 bases and J 0 bases, leaving 17 bases between the germline ends. The CDR3 nucleotides read TGTGCCAGCAGTCCCAGGGACACCTTACTAGCCAAAAACATTCAGTACTTC. Translated, it gives CASSPRDTLLAKNIQYF. The complete variable domain, with remaining parts taken from reference TRBV28 and TRBJ2-4, reads DVKVTQSSRYLVKRTGEKVFLECVQDMDHENMFWYRQDPGLGLRLIYFSYDVKMKEKGDIPEGYSVSREKKERFSLILESASTNQTSMYLCASSPRDTLLAKNIQYFGAGTRLSVL.

The genes are TRBV7-9 and TRBJ1-1, with 9 bases identical to TRBD1. Looked up from germline, CDR1 is SEHNR and CDR2 is FQNEAQ (reference sequence). The CDR3 has 16 residues. Trimming at V came to 6 bases and at J to 0 bases, leaving 8 bases not matched to a gene. The CDR3 nucleotides are TGTGCCAGCAGTAACAGGGGGCTCTTGATGAACACTGAAGCTTTCTTT. Protein sequence: CASSNRGLLMNTEAFF.

As for this clone: Distinct nucleotide sequences in the sample also encode this CDR3. The chain combines TRBV2 with TRBJ2-5, with 9 bases fitting TRBD1. V lost 3 bases, J lost 3 bases, and 2 bases stayed unmatched. The germline V gene has CDR1 SNHLY and CDR2 FYNNEI. The CDR3 totals 14 residues. The CDR3 loop is CASSEGQGEETQYF. The CDR3 bases are TGTGCCAGCAGTGAGGGACAGGGTGAAGAGACCCAGTACTTC.

The rearrangement joins TRBV10-3 to TRBJ2-5; 13 positions agree with TRBD2. This CDR3 is 16 amino acids long. From germline, CDR1 is ENHRY and CDR2 SYGVKD. The V segment lost 6 bases and the J segment 2 bases; nucleotides outside the gene matches: 6. CDR3 region: CAISLGLAGPQETQYF. CDR3 in DNA: TGTGCCATCAGCTTGGGACTAGCGGGACCGCAAGAGACCCAGTACTTC.

The chain couples TRBV6-5 to TRBJ2-7; 8 bases are shared with TRBD2. CDR3 length equals 16 residues. The V segment lost 0 bases and the J segment 5 bases; nucleotides outside the gene matches: 9. In germline, CDR1 is MNHEY, CDR2 SVGAGI. This CDR3 reads CASSYSPSSAGDEQYF. The CDR3 bases are TGTGCCAGCAGTTACTCGCCAAGTTCAGCGGGAGACGAGCAGTACTTC.

A remark on this clone: Other nucleotide sequences from this sample produce the same CDR3. The gene calls are TRBV9 and TRBJ2-7, with D hard to call. The CDR3 runs to 13 residues. Trimming cost V 3 bases and J 1 base, with 8 bases left between them. Germline CDR1 is SGDLS and CDR2 is YYNGEE. This CDR3 reads CASSAPLSYEQYF. The CDR3 bases are TGTGCCAGCAGCGCCCCACTTTCCTACGAGCAGTACTTC.

V usage is TRBV7-2 and J usage is TRBJ2-1; 12 bases map to TRBD2. The germline gives CDR1 SGHTA, CDR2 FQGNSA. With V trimmed by 2 bases and J by 2 bases, 7 bases remained unmatched. The length of the CDR3 is 18 residues. The CDR3: CASSLSFLAGGPYNEQFF. The DNA of the CDR3 is TGTGCCAGCAGCTTATCTTTCCTAGCGGGGGGGCCCTACAATGAGCAGTTCTTC.

This chain uses TRBV5-4 with TRBJ2-1; 10 nucleotides align to TRBD2. The CDR3 extends over 16 amino acids. V lost 4 bases, J lost 2 bases, and 6 bases stayed unmatched. The germline V gene has CDR1 SGHNT and CDR2 YYREEE (reference sequence). Written as DNA, the CDR3 is TGTGCCAGCAGCATTCGGACTAGCGGTGCCTACAATGAGCAGTTCTTC. Protein: CASSIRTSGAYNEQFF.

CDR3 sequence: CASNDPRASNQPQHF. The CDR3 nucleotides read TGTGCCAGCAACGACCCCCGGGCTAGCAATCAGCCCCAGCATTTT. The chain recombines TRBV2 with TRBJ1-5; D gene unclear. The V and J ends lost 7 bases and 0 bases respectively, with 13 bases between them. The germline V gene has CDR1 SNHLY and CDR2 FYNNEI. The CDR3 sequence is 15 residues long.

The chain recombines TRBV11-2 with TRBJ2-7; D gene uncertain. With 3 bases removed from V and 0 bases from J, the gap between germline ends came to 15 bases. CDR1 and CDR2 (germline): SGHAT, FQNNGV. The CDR3 sequence is 16 residues long. The CDR3 DNA sequence: TGTGCCAGCAGCTTCAATGGATTATTAAGCTCCTACGAGCAGTACTTC. Its protein is CASSFNGLLSSYEQYF.

The chain recombines TRBV7-6 with TRBJ1-5; no firm D call. The V end lost 1 base, the J end lost 7 bases, and 8 bases lay between the germline ends. Germline CDR1 SGHVS, CDR2 FNYEAQ. The CDR3 is 13 amino acids. The CDR3 DNA is TGTGCCAGCAGCTTAGATATAGGCCAGCCCCAGCATTTT. Its translation: CASSLDIGQPQHF.

The gene calls are TRBV7-9 and TRBJ1-1, with a weak D call TRBD1 (5 bases). This CDR3 spans 14 amino acids. Germline loops: CDR1 SEHNR, CDR2 FQNEAQ (reference sequence). V lost 4 bases to trimming and J lost 4 bases, with 13 bases between them. The CDR3 nucleotides are TGTGCCAGCAGCTCGGAGGGTAGGGGCACTGAAGCTTTCTTT. The encoded protein is CASSSEGRGTEAFF.

J is TRBJ2-1 and V is TRBV9; D remains ambiguous. Germline values: CDR1 SGDLS, CDR2 YYNGEE. CDR3 length: 13 amino acids. Trimming pared 0 bases from V and 9 bases from J, leaving 10 bases between. CDR3 in amino acids: CASSVDVAGEQFF. CDR3 nucleotides: TGTGCCAGCAGCGTAGACGTAGCCGGTGAGCAGTTCTTC.

A word on this clone: Other DNA sequences in the sample encode the same CDR3. The chain employs TRBV19 and TRBJ1-2, with 8 nucleotides matching TRBD1. Trimming cost V 5 bases and J 3 bases; bases outside gene matches: 5. Germline-derived CDR1 and CDR2 are LNHDA and SQIVND (reference sequence). This CDR3 contains 14 residues. CDR3 DNA sequence: TGTGCCAGTAGTCCACAGGGGGGGGACTATGGCTACACCTTC. It codes for CASSPQGGDYGYTF.

As DNA, the CDR3 is TGTGCCAGCAGCTCCACAGGGGGCTTTAATGAAAAACTGTTTTTT. It translates to CASSSTGGFNEKLFF. The chain employs TRBV9 and TRBJ1-4, with 9 nucleotides matching TRBD1. Trimming took 4 bases from V and 4 from J; bases not matched to a gene: 5. The CDR3 is made up of 15 amino acids. In germline, CDR1 is SGDLS, CDR2 YYNGEE.